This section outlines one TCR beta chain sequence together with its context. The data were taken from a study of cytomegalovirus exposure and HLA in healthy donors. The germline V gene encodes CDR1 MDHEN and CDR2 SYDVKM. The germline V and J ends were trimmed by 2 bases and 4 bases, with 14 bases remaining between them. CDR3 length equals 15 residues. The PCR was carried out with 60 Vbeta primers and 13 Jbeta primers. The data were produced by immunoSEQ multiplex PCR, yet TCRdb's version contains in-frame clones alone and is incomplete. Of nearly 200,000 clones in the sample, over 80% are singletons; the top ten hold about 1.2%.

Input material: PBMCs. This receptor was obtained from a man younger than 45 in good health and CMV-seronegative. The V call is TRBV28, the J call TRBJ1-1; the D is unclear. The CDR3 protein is CASSLHDREGTEAFF. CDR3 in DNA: TGTGCCAGCAGTTTACACGACCGGGAGGGCACTGAAGCTTTCTTT.